The 19 T cell receptor beta chains in this list originate from one sample, sequenced in a study of OX40 agonist ivuxolimab in advanced cancers. The protocol was immunoSEQ multiplex PCR, while the TCRdb copy is restricted to in-frame clones and leaves out a portion. The repertoire holds about 68,000 clones, with 83% as singletons. The input for sequencing was CD4+ or CD8+ T cells sorted from blood, taken in a trial of the OX40 agonist ivuxolimab. These receptors all stem from an adult with an advanced solid tumor such as melanoma, head and neck, liver or kidney cancer.

V gene TRBV5-6 combines with J gene TRBJ2-7, with 13 bases fitting TRBD2. After removal of 2 bases from V and 2 bases from J, the junction contained 1 base not matched to a gene. Germline CDR1 and CDR2: SGHDT and YYEEEE. The CDR3 covers 15 residues. In DNA form, the CDR3 reads TGTGCCAGCAGCTTACTAGCGGGGGGGCCCTACGAGCAGTACTTC. Its translation: CASSLLAGGPYEQYF. The full variable domain, in which reference TRBV5-6 and TRBJ2-7 provide the parts outside the CDR3, is DAGVTQSPTHLIKTRGQQVTLRCSPKSGHDTVSWYQQALGQGPQFIFQYYEEEERQRGNFPDRFSGHQFPNYSSELNVNALLLGDSALYLCASSLLAGGPYEQYFGPGTRLTVT.

The chain combines TRBV5-4 with TRBJ1-5, with D unclear. V lost 1 base to trimming and J lost 7 bases, with 12 bases between them. Germline V lookup: CDR1 SGHNT, CDR2 YYREEE (reference sequence). CDR3 size: 14 residues. CDR3 amino acids: CASSLSGLRQPQHF. The CDR3 DNA sequence: TGTGCCAGCAGCTTGTCTGGGCTTAGACAGCCCCAGCATTTT.

This chain uses TRBV18 with TRBJ1-5; TRBD1 is a possible D gene (5 bases). Trimming left V 2 bases short and J 1 base short, with 12 bases between. The CDR3 covers 16 residues. In germline, CDR1 is KGHSH, CDR2 LQKENI. The CDR3 DNA reads as TGTGCCAGCTCACCAGACGCAGGGTCCAGCAATCAGCCCCAGCATTTT. Encoded protein: CASSPDAGSSNQPQHF.

The V gene is TRBV15, the J gene TRBJ2-1; a possible D gene is TRBD2 (6 bases). CDR3 size: 16 residues. Per the germline V gene, CDR1 is LNHNV and CDR2 is YYDKDF (reference sequence). V dropped 5 bases and J dropped 0 bases, with 14 bases sitting between them. The CDR3 is CATSPGLSSSYNEQFF. The CDR3 DNA follows: TGTGCCACCAGCCCGGGACTTTCGAGCTCCTACAATGAGCAGTTCTTC.

This chain uses TRBV7-9 with TRBJ1-4, with D tentatively TRBD1 (6 bases). The CDR3 has 15 amino acids. CDR1 is SEHNR, CDR2 FQNEAQ, per germline (reference sequence). Trimming shortened V by 1 base and J by 8 bases, and 14 bases separated the two germline ends. The CDR3 region has the DNA TGTGCCAGCAGCTTAGGTCGGGGGGCAGGAGAAAAACTGTTTTTT. Translating it yields CASSLGRGAGEKLFF.

This clone was seen only a few times. The CDR3 DNA sequence: TGTGCCAGCAGCTCGAGGACTAGCGGGGGGGCCCATGAGCAGTTCTTC. Its translation is CASSSRTSGGAHEQFF. The V and J genes are TRBV11-1 and TRBJ2-1; 15 bases match TRBD2. Unmatched junction bases numbered 6, after V lost 4 bases and J lost 8 bases. This CDR3 region has 16 residues. Germline CDR1 SGHAT, CDR2 FQDESV (reference sequence).

The chain has TRBV4-1 and TRBJ1-5, with D unresolved. Germline CDR1 MGHRA, CDR2 YSYEKL. The germline V and J ends were trimmed by 0 bases and 2 bases, with 11 bases remaining between them. The CDR3 is 16 amino acids. CDR3 nucleotide sequence: TGCGCCAGCAGCCAAGAGTATGGACTTCGCAATCAGCCCCAGCATTTT. This encodes CASSQEYGLRNQPQHF.

This clone was detected only once. The chain couples TRBV6-1 to TRBJ1-5; D gene unclear. Germline V CDR1 and CDR2: MNHNS, SASEGT. Between the trimmed V and J ends, which lost 7 bases and 5 bases, there was a span of 15 bases. The CDR3 spans 14 residues. CDR3: CASKQGEWDQPQHF. CDR3 DNA sequence: TGTGCCAGCAAACAAGGAGAGTGGGATCAGCCCCAGCATTTT.

This chain links TRBV7-8 with TRBJ1-2; D is possibly TRBD1 (6 bases). This CDR3 has 15 residues. V shed 1 base and J shed 8 bases, with 17 bases lying between them. CDR1 is SGHVS, CDR2 FQNEAQ, per germline. CDR3 coding DNA: TGTGCCAGCAGCTTAGGGGTTGGGGCAGGGGAAGGCTACACCTTC. Protein sequence: CASSLGVGAGEGYTF.

The chain uses TRBV13 and TRBJ2-7; D ambiguous. Looked up from germline, CDR1 is PRHDT and CDR2 is FYEKMQ (reference sequence). The CDR3 runs 14 residues. The germline V and J ends were trimmed by 2 bases and 1 base, with 9 bases remaining between them. The CDR3 protein is CASSLSGRSYEQYF. Here the CDR3 DNA reads TGTGCCAGCAGCTTAAGTGGACGATCCTACGAGCAGTACTTC.

The chain combines TRBV19 with TRBJ2-5; D perhaps matches TRBD1 (6 bases). The germline gives CDR1 LNHDA, CDR2 SQIVND (reference sequence). With 1 base removed from V and 1 base from J, the gap between germline ends came to 10 bases. CDR3 length: 15 residues. In DNA form, the CDR3 reads TGTGCCAGTAGTATAGGGACAGCCAGCCAAGAGACCCAGTACTTC. It codes for CASSIGTASQETQYF.

The chain combines TRBV6-6 with TRBJ1-4; D is ambiguous. Per the germline V gene, CDR1 is MNHNY and CDR2 is SVGAGI (reference sequence). CDR3 length equals 15 residues. V was shortened by 6 bases and J by 0 bases, with 11 bases between the two germline ends. CDR3 residues: CASRGRLATNEKLFF. CDR3 sequence (DNA): TGTGCCAGCAGAGGACGGCTTGCAACTAATGAAAAACTGTTTTTT.

The count of this clone is one. The V gene is TRBV19, the J gene TRBJ1-1, with D unresolved. Trimming left V 6 bases short and J 0 bases short, with 17 bases between. The CDR3 contains 16 residues. Germline-derived CDR1 and CDR2 are LNHDA and SQIVND (reference sequence). The chain's CDR3 is CASRLQEELVNTEAFF. CDR3 sequence (DNA): TGTGCCAGTAGGCTTCAGGAGGAATTGGTGAACACTGAAGCTTTCTTT. Full variable domain (missing parts from reference TRBV19 and TRBJ1-1): DGGITQSPKYLFRKEGQNVTLSCEQNLNHDAMYWYRQDPGQGLRLIYYSQIVNDFQKGDIAEGYSVSREKKESFPLTVTSAQKNPTAFYLCASRLQEELVNTEAFFGQGTRLTVV.

By share, this clone counts as medium-sized (0.01 to 0.1%). The J gene is TRBJ1-6, the V gene TRBV2, with a tentative D call TRBD1 (5 bases). V lost 3 bases and J lost 10, with 13 bases in between. The CDR3 runs to 14 residues. The germline V gene has CDR1 SNHLY and CDR2 FYNNEI. The CDR3 region has the DNA TGTGCCAGCAGTGAGGGGCAGGGTTGGTCACCCCTCCACTTT. Translated: CASSEGQGWSPLHF.

This clone showed up just a few times. The rearrangement links TRBV5-1 to TRBJ2-6; D unclear. There are 15 residues in the CDR3. V was clipped by 4 bases and J by 1 base, with 9 bases between them. Germline V gene sequence: CDR1 SGHRS, CDR2 YFSETQ. For the CDR3, the DNA is TGCGCCAGCAGCCGTGCGCCTTCTGGGGCCAACGTCCTGACTTTC. Translating gives CASSRAPSGANVLTF.

The chain couples TRBV5-1 to TRBJ2-3; D possibly uses TRBD1 or TRBD2 (5 bases each). The CDR3 runs to 14 residues. Germline V gene sequence: CDR1 SGHRS, CDR2 YFSETQ. V was shortened by 2 bases and J by 1 base, with 8 bases between the two germline ends. CDR3 amino acids: CASSFGTGTDTQYF. The CDR3 DNA reads TGCGCCAGCAGCTTTGGGACCGGCACAGATACGCAGTATTTT.

V gene TRBV10-3 combines with J gene TRBJ1-5; 7 nucleotides match TRBD1. Germline CDR1 reads ENHRY; CDR2 reads SYGVKD. The CDR3 is made up of 14 amino acids. J gave up 4 bases and V 7 bases, and 7 bases lay outside the gene matches. The CDR3 reads CAINGRGSNQPQHF. The CDR3 DNA is TGTGCCATCAACGGCAGGGGGTCGAATCAGCCCCAGCATTTT.

This clone was detected only a few times. The rearrangement uses TRBV5-6 and TRBJ2-1; TRBD2 agrees at 13 bases. The CDR3 has 18 residues. Germline V gene lookup returns CDR1 SGHDT and CDR2 YYEEEE. The junction had 11 bases not matched to a gene; V was cut back by 4 bases and J by 4 bases. The CDR3 protein is CASSIFQTSGGVYNEQFF. Written as DNA, the CDR3 is TGTGCCAGCAGCATCTTTCAAACTAGCGGGGGGGTATACAATGAGCAGTTCTTC.

This clone was detected only once. The chain employs TRBV6-5 and TRBJ2-1, with D unresolved. CDR1 and CDR2 (germline): MNHEY, SVGAGI. The CDR3 extends over 15 amino acids. The V and J ends lost 6 bases and 2 bases respectively, with 14 bases between them. The CDR3 nucleotides are TGTGCCAGCAGCCCAAAACCAGCACCCTACAATGAGCAGTTCTTC. This gives the protein CASSPKPAPYNEQFF.